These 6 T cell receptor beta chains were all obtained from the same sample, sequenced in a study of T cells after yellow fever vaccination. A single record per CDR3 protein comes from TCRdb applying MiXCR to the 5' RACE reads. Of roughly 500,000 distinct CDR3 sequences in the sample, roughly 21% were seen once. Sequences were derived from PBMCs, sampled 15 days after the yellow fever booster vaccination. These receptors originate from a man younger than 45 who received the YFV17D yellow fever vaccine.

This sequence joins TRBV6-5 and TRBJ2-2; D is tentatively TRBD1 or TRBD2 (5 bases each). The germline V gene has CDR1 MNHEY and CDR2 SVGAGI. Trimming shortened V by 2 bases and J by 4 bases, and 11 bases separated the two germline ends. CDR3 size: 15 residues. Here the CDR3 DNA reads TGTGCCAGCAGTTACGGGCAGGGACCCACCGGGGAGCTGTTTTTT. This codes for CASSYGQGPTGELFF.

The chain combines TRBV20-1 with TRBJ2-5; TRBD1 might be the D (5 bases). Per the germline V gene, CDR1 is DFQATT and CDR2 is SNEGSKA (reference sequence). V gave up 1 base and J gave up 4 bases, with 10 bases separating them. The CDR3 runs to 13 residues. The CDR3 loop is CSARVGQRETQYF. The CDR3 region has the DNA TGCAGTGCTAGAGTGGGGCAGCGAGAGACCCAGTACTTC.

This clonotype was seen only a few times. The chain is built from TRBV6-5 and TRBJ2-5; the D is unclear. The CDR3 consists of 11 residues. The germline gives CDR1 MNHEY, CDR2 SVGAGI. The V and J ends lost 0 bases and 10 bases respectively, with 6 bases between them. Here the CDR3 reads CASSYSRYQYF. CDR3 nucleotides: TGTGCCAGCAGTTACTCTAGGTACCAGTACTTC.

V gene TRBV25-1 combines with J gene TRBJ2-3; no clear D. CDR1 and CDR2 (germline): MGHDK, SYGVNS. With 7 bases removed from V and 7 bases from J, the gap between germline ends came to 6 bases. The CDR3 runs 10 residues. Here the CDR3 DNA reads TGTGCCAGCATGGCTCATACGCAGTATTTT. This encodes CASMAHTQYF.

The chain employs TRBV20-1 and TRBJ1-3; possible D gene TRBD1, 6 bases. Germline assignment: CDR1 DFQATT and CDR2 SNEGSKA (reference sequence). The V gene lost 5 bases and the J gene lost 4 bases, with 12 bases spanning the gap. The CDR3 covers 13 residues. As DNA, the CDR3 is TGCAGTGCTGGCAGGGGTCCCGGAAACACCATATATTTT. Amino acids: CSAGRGPGNTIYF.

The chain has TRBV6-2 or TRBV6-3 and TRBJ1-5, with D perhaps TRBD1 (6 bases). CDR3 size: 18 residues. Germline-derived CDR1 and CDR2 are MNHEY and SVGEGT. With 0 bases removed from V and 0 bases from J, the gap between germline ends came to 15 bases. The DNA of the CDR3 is TGTGCCAGCAGTTACTCGGCCGACAGGCGCTTTAGCAATCAGCCCCAGCATTTT. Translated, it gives CASSYSADRRFSNQPQHF.